These T cell receptor beta chains were read from a single sample in a study of cytomegalovirus exposure and HLA in healthy donors. TCRdb keeps only in-frame clones here, not all; method: immunoSEQ multiplex PCR. In the table there are 120,000 or so clones, 70% to 80% of which are singletons. Input material: PBMCs. The receptors come from a woman aged 45-65 years in good health and CMV-seropositive. Each CDR3 is given with its conserved first and last residue. The order of the fields is V gene, J gene, clone size, CDR3 length, D gene, CDR3 protein, CDR3 DNA. The D gene is left open where the match is weak. Only part of the rows carry a size: once, few, many, or a class if the clone is expanded.

V gene: TRBV6-5
J gene: TRBJ2-3
clone size: -
CDR3 length: 13
D gene: -
CDR3 protein: CASSDRPTDTQYF
CDR3 DNA: TGTGCCAGCAGTGACAGGCCTACAGATACGCAGTATTTT

V gene: TRBV4-2
J gene: TRBJ1-3
clone size: few
CDR3 length: 15
D gene: -
CDR3 protein: CASSQDPGAGNTIYF
CDR3 DNA: TGTGCCAGCAGCCAAGACCCCGGGGCTGGAAACACCATATATTTT

V gene: TRBV7-2
J gene: TRBJ1-2
clone size: -
CDR3 length: 14
D gene: -
CDR3 protein: CASSPTVANYGYTF
CDR3 DNA: TGTGCCAGCAGCCCGACAGTCGCTAACTATGGCTACACCTTC

V gene: TRBV7-2
J gene: TRBJ2-2
clone size: -
CDR3 length: 15
D gene: -
CDR3 protein: CASSLDGGRRGELFF
CDR3 DNA: TGTGCCAGCAGCCTAGACGGGGGGCGTCGCGGGGAGCTGTTTTTT

V gene: TRBV28
J gene: TRBJ1-5
clone size: -
CDR3 length: 16
D gene: TRBD1
CDR3 protein: CASSIRQGRSNQPQHF
CDR3 DNA: TGTGCCAGCAGTATACGACAGGGGAGAAGCAATCAGCCCCAGCATTTT

V gene: TRBV6-5
J gene: TRBJ2-5
clone size: -
CDR3 length: 14
D gene: -
CDR3 protein: CASSQRVRVETQYF
CDR3 DNA: TGTGCCAGCAGTCAACGAGTGAGGGTGGAGACCCAGTACTTC

V gene: TRBV5-1
J gene: TRBJ2-1
clone size: few
CDR3 length: 15
D gene: TRBD2
CDR3 protein: CASSLAGGNYNEQFF
CDR3 DNA: TGCGCCAGCAGCTTAGCGGGGGGAAACTACAATGAGCAGTTCTTC

V gene: TRBV7-9
J gene: TRBJ1-1
clone size: -
CDR3 length: 12
D gene: TRBD1
CDR3 protein: CASSPGTAEAFF
CDR3 DNA: TGTGCCAGCAGCCCGGGGACAGCTGAAGCTTTCTTT

V gene: TRBV5-4
J gene: TRBJ2-1
clone size: -
CDR3 length: 16
D gene: -
CDR3 protein: CASSSYGGREEGEQFF
CDR3 DNA: TGTGCCAGCAGCTCCTATGGGGGCAGGGAAGAAGGTGAGCAGTTCTTC

V gene: TRBV5-1
J gene: TRBJ2-1
clone size: -
CDR3 length: 18
D gene: TRBD2
CDR3 protein: CASSFPPDSGGFYNEQFF
CDR3 DNA: TGCGCCAGCAGCTTTCCACCGGATAGCGGGGGGTTCTACAATGAGCAGTTCTTC

V gene: TRBV5-4
J gene: TRBJ1-3
clone size: -
CDR3 length: 16
D gene: -
CDR3 protein: CASSLGGRGSGNTIYF
CDR3 DNA: TGTGCCAGCAGCCTGGGGGGCAGGGGTAGTGGAAACACCATATATTTT

V gene: TRBV27
J gene: TRBJ2-1
clone size: -
CDR3 length: 15
D gene: TRBD2
CDR3 protein: CASSYSAGGVDEQFF
CDR3 DNA: TGTGCCAGCAGTTACTCAGCGGGAGGGGTGGATGAGCAGTTCTTC

V gene: TRBV19
J gene: TRBJ1-1
clone size: -
CDR3 length: 16
D gene: TRBD1
CDR3 protein: CASSRRQGAKNTEAFF
CDR3 DNA: TGTGCCAGTAGTCGGCGACAGGGGGCCAAGAACACTGAAGCTTTCTTT

V gene: TRBV2
J gene: TRBJ2-3
clone size: -
CDR3 length: 15
D gene: TRBD2
CDR3 protein: CASRGTSGSTDTQYF
CDR3 DNA: TGTGCCAGCAGGGGGACTAGCGGGAGCACAGATACGCAGTATTTT

V gene: TRBV6-4
J gene: TRBJ1-2
clone size: -
CDR3 length: 15
D gene: -
CDR3 protein: CASSDIAGEGYGYTF
CDR3 DNA: TGTGCCAGCAGTGACATTGCAGGGGAAGGCTATGGCTACACCTTC

V gene: TRBV21-1
J gene: TRBJ2-6
clone size: -
CDR3 length: 16
D gene: -
CDR3 protein: CARVERQGAWANVLTF
CDR3 DNA: TGTGCCAGGGTGGAAAGACAGGGGGCTTGGGCCAACGTCCTGACTTTC

V gene: TRBV11-2
J gene: TRBJ2-7
clone size: few
CDR3 length: 15
D gene: TRBD1
CDR3 protein: CASSLGGTGYYEQYF
CDR3 DNA: TGTGCCAGCAGCTTAGGGGGGACAGGGTACTACGAGCAGTACTTC

V gene: TRBV6-5
J gene: TRBJ2-7
clone size: few
CDR3 length: 15
D gene: TRBD2
CDR3 protein: CASSPDSSGRSEQYF
CDR3 DNA: TGTGCCAGCAGCCCTGACTCTAGCGGGAGGTCTGAGCAGTACTTC

V gene: TRBV30
J gene: TRBJ1-1
clone size: -
CDR3 length: 11
D gene: -
CDR3 protein: CAWTLGTEAFF
CDR3 DNA: TGTGCCTGGACTCTCGGCACTGAAGCTTTCTTT